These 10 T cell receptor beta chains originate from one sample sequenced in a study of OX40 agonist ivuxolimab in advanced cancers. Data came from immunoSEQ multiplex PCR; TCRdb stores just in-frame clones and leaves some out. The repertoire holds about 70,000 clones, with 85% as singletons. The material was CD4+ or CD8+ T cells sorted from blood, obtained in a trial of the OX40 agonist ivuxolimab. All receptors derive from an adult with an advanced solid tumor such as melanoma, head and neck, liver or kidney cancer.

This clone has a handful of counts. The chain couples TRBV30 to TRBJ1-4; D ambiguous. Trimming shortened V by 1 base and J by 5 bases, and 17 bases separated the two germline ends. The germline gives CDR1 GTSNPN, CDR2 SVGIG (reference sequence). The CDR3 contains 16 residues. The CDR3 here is CAWSARRGGKNEKLFF. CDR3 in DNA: TGTGCCTGGAGTGCCCGACGCGGCGGGAAGAATGAAAAACTGTTTTTT.

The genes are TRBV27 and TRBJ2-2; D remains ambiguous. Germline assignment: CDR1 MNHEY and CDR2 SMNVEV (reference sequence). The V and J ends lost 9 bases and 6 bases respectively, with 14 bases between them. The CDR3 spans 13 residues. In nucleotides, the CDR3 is TGTGCCAGGGTAAGAGGAAACGCCGGGGAGCTGTTTTTT. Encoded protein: CARVRGNAGELFF.

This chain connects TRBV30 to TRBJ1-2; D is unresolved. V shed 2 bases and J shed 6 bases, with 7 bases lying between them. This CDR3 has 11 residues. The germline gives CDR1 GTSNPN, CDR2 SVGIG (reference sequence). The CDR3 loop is CAWSSYHGYTF. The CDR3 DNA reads TGTGCCTGGAGTAGTTATCATGGCTACACCTTC. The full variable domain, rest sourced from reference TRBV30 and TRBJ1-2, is SQTIHQWPATLVQPVGSPLSLECTVEGTSNPNLYWYRQAAGRGLQLLFYSVGIGQISSEVPQNLSASRPQDRQFILSSKKLLLSDSGFYLCAWSSYHGYTFGSGTRLTVV.

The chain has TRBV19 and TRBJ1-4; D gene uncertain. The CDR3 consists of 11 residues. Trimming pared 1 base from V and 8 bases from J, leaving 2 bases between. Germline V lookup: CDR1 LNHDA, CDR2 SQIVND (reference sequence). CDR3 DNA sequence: TGTGCCAGTAGTATAGGCGAAAAACTGTTTTTT. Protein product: CASSIGEKLFF.

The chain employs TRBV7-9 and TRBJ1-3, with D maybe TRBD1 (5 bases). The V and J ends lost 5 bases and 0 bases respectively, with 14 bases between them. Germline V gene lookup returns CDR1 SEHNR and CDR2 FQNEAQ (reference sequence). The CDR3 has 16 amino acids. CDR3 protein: CASSGSGATSGNTIYF. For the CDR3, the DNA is TGTGCCAGCAGCGGGAGCGGGGCTACCTCTGGAAACACCATATATTTT.

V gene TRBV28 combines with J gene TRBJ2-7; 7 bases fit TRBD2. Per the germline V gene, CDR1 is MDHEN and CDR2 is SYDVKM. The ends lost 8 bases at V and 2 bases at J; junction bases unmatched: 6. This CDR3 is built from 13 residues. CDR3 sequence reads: CASAGEIPYEQYF. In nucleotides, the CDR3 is TGTGCCAGCGCGGGGGAGATCCCCTACGAGCAGTACTTC.

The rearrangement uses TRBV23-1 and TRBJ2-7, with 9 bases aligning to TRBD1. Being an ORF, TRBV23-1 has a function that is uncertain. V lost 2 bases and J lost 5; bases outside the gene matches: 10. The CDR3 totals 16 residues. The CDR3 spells CASSQKTGGRNDEQYF. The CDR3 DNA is TGCGCCAGCAGTCAAAAAACAGGGGGCCGCAATGACGAGCAGTACTTC.

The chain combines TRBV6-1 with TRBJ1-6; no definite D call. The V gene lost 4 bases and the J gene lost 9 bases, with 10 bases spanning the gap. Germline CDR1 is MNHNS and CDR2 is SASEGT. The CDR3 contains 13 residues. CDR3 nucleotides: TGTGCCAGCAGTGGAGTGACTGGTTCACCCCTCCACTTT. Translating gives CASSGVTGSPLHF.

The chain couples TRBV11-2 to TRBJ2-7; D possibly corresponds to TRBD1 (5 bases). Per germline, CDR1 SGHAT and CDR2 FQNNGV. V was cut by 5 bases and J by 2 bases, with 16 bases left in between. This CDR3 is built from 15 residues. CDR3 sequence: CASSALQVGPYEQYF. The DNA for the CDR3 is TGTGCCAGCAGCGCTTTACAGGTGGGCCCCTACGAGCAGTACTTC.

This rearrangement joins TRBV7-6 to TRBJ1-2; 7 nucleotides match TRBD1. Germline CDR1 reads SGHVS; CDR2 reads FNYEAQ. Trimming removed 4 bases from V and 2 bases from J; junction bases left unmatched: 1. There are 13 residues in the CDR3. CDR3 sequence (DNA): TGTGCCAGCAGCTCGGGACAGAACTATGGCTACACCTTC. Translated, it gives CASSSGQNYGYTF.